This T cell receptor (beta chain) was found in a study of T cells in Graves' hyperthyroidism and ophthalmopathy. Study observations and caveats: Most thyroid clonotypes that were expanded above 0.001 also turned up in blood.

Template material for amplifying TCR beta CDR3 regions consisted of RNA transcripts. HTBI primers drove first-round RT-PCR of the TCR CDR3. TCRdb ran MiXCR on the multiplex PCR reads and lists one entry per CDR3 protein. The data show about 250,000 distinct CDR3 sequences, more than 20% seen once. This clonotype has ten or more counts. Its specificity is unknown. In the ophthalmopathy cohort, Clinical Activity Score was at least 3, NOSPECS grade at least 4, and duration under 3 months. CDR1 and CDR2 (germline): SNHLY, FYNNEI. V gave up 8 bases and J gave up 3 bases, with 14 bases separating them. This CDR3 region has 13 residues.

V is TRBV2 and J is TRBJ2-7; D gene ambiguous. The clonotype was recovered from a woman in her thirties or forties with Graves' ophthalmopathy. The specimen was blood. CDR3 sequence (DNA): TGTGCCAGCCAAAGGACGACCGGCTACGAGCAGTACTTC. Amino acids: CASQRTTGYEQYF.